The 27 T cell receptor beta chains below were found in one sample sequenced in a study of cytomegalovirus exposure and HLA in healthy donors. Data came from immunoSEQ multiplex PCR; TCRdb stores just in-frame clones and leaves some out. The table shows 70,000 to 90,000 clones, with around four fifths occurring only once. Specimen: PBMCs. The origin of the receptors is a man aged 30 to 45 in good health and CMV-seronegative.

The chain uses TRBV6-1 and TRBJ2-1; 12 positions agree with TRBD1. CDR3 length: 14 residues. V lost 6 bases and J lost 7; bases outside the gene matches: 4. Per germline, CDR1 MNHNS and CDR2 SASEGT. CDR3 coding DNA: TGTGCCAGCAGAGGGGACAGGGGGCGTAATGAGCAGTTCTTC. Protein: CASRGDRGRNEQFF.

The V call is TRBV29-1, the J call TRBJ2-2, with 8 bases matching TRBD2. The CDR3 contains 15 residues. Per germline, CDR1 SQVTM and CDR2 ANQGSEA. The trim removed 2 bases at V and 5 bases at J, leaving 7 bases unmatched. This chain's CDR3 is CSVERGGARTGELFF. The CDR3 DNA is TGCAGCGTTGAACGGGGGGGCGCGAGGACCGGGGAGCTGTTTTTT.

The chain combines TRBV7-2 with TRBJ2-3, with 8 bases matching TRBD2. Germline V gene data show CDR1 as SGHTA and CDR2 as FQGNSA. The CDR3 runs to 16 residues. The V segment lost 7 bases and the J segment 2 bases; nucleotides outside the gene matches: 11. This chain's CDR3 is CASTLRGGGLTDTQYF. CDR3 coding DNA: TGTGCCAGCACCCTCCGGGGCGGGGGGCTCACAGATACGCAGTATTTT.

The V gene is TRBV9, the J gene TRBJ2-5, with 10 bases identical to TRBD2. Germline V gene sequence: CDR1 SGDLS, CDR2 YYNGEE. The J segment lost 5 bases and the V segment lost 2 bases, leaving 6 bases of the junction unmatched. The CDR3 totals 15 residues. The CDR3 bases are TGTGCCAGCAGCGTGGGAAGCGGGGGGGCGGAGACCCAGTACTTC. Translation: CASSVGSGGAETQYF.

The chain combines TRBV27 with TRBJ1-1; 7 bases agree with TRBD1. The CDR3 length is 14 residues. Trimming took 6 bases from V and 1 from J; bases not matched to a gene: 5. Germline V gene sequence: CDR1 MNHEY, CDR2 SMNVEV (reference sequence). DNA of the CDR3: TGTGCCAGCAGCTTCAGGGGGGCGAACACTGAAGCTTTCTTT. Translation: CASSFRGANTEAFF.

The V gene is TRBV28, the J gene TRBJ1-1; 8 bases map to TRBD1. The germline V gene has CDR1 MDHEN and CDR2 SYDVKM. This CDR3 region has 13 residues. J lost 8 bases, V lost 5 bases, and 7 bases had no gene match. CDR3 DNA: TGTGCCAGCAGTCCGGGGACAGGTGAAGAAGCTTTCTTT. It is translated as CASSPGTGEEAFF. The whole variable domain, filled in from reference TRBV28 and TRBJ1-1, reads DVKVTQSSRYLVKRTGEKVFLECVQDMDHENMFWYRQDPGLGLRLIYFSYDVKMKEKGDIPEGYSVSREKKERFSLILESASTNQTSMYLCASSPGTGEEAFFGQGTRLTVV.

V is TRBV7-9 and J is TRBJ2-1; TRBD2 aligns across 8 bases. In germline, CDR1 is SEHNR, CDR2 FQNEAQ (reference sequence). The CDR3 loop spans 13 amino acids. The trim removed 10 bases at V and 4 bases at J, leaving 6 bases unmatched. This CDR3 reads CATKRGGYNEQFF. CDR3 DNA: TGTGCCACTAAACGGGGGGGATACAATGAGCAGTTCTTC.

This clone has a handful of counts. The chain has TRBV7-8 and TRBJ2-7; unclear D gene. V lost 5 bases to trimming and J lost 7 bases, with 18 bases between them. The CDR3 contains 14 residues. Looked up from germline, CDR1 is SGHVS and CDR2 is FQNEAQ. CDR3 residues: CASSLNLPVGEQYV. CDR3 nucleotide sequence: TGTGCCAGCAGCCTCAACTTACCGGTCGGGGAGCAGTACGTC.

The J gene is TRBJ2-5, the V gene TRBV11-2; 8 nucleotides align to TRBD1. Germline CDR1 reads SGHAT; CDR2 reads FQNNGV. The CDR3 consists of 14 residues. J was trimmed by 7 bases and V by 5 bases; bases with no gene match: 9. As DNA, the CDR3 is TGTGCCAGCAGCCCACGGACAGGGCGAGGGACCCAGTACTTC. The encoded protein is CASSPRTGRGTQYF.

CDR3 residues: CASSLDRGQQETQYF. CDR3 coding DNA: TGTGCCAGCAGCTTAGACCGGGGACAGCAAGAGACCCAGTACTTC. V is TRBV11-3 and J is TRBJ2-5; TRBD1 matches 7 bases. The germline V gene has CDR1 SGHNT and CDR2 YENEEA. V lost 0 bases to trimming and J lost 2 bases; unmatched junction nucleotides: 3. This CDR3 is 15 amino acids long.

V and J are TRBV6-1 and TRBJ2-1, with TRBD2 identical over 7 bases. The CDR3 extends over 15 amino acids. The V segment lost 3 bases and the J segment 2 bases; nucleotides outside the gene matches: 4. CDR1 is MNHNS and CDR2 is SASEGT in the germline V gene. The CDR3 region is CASSDVGGTYNEQFF. The CDR3 coding sequence is TGTGCCAGCAGTGACGTCGGGGGGACCTACAATGAGCAGTTCTTC.

The rearrangement links TRBV7-2 to TRBJ2-7, with 8 bases aligning to TRBD2. CDR3 length: 15 residues. V dropped 4 bases and J dropped 5; count of bases not matched to a gene: 10. The germline V gene encodes CDR1 SGHTA and CDR2 FQGNSA. In DNA form, the CDR3 reads TGTGCCAGCAGCTCGGAGCGGGAGAGGGTTCACGAGCAGTACGTC. Translating it yields CASSSERERVHEQYV.

The CDR3 region is CASSLPNALAGDNEQFF. The CDR3 DNA is TGTGCCAGCTCACTCCCTAACGCACTAGCGGGGGACAATGAGCAGTTCTTC. The rearrangement joins TRBV18 to TRBJ2-1; TRBD2 agrees at 11 bases. After removal of 4 bases from V and 5 bases from J, the junction contained 10 bases not matched to a gene. The length of the CDR3 is 17 residues. From germline, CDR1 is KGHSH and CDR2 LQKENI.

This chain joins TRBV5-6 and TRBJ2-3; 11 nucleotides align to TRBD2. Germline V gene data show CDR1 as SGHDT and CDR2 as YYEEEE. This CDR3 is 17 amino acids long. J lost 4 bases, V lost 4 bases, and 11 bases had no gene match. The CDR3 DNA follows: TGTGCCAGCAGCCTCGGACTAGCGGGCACCTTGGCAGATACGCAGTATTTT. Protein product: CASSLGLAGTLADTQYF.

J is TRBJ1-1 and V is TRBV5-8; D is uncertain. The V gene's germline CDR1 is SGHTS and CDR2 YDEGEE. V was pared by 5 bases and J by 1 base, with 12 bases between. The length of the CDR3 is 14 residues. The CDR3 DNA follows: TGTGCCAGCAGGTTTATCTGGAGGAACACTGAAGCTTTCTTT. Protein: CASRFIWRNTEAFF.

V is TRBV7-3 and J is TRBJ2-1; D remains unclear. V was cut by 1 base and J by 9 bases, with 7 bases left in between. Germline values: CDR1 SGHTA, CDR2 FQGTGA. The CDR3 runs 12 residues. The CDR3 DNA reads as TGTGCCAGCAGCTTAAGGCGAGGTGAGCAGTTCTTC. Amino acids: CASSLRRGEQFF.

The rearrangement joins TRBV5-1 to TRBJ1-2; 8 positions match TRBD1. The CDR3 consists of 14 residues. Germline-derived CDR1 and CDR2 are SGHRS and YFSETQ. After removal of 0 bases from V and 3 bases from J, the junction contained 1 base not matched to a gene. The CDR3 region has the DNA TGCGCCAGCAGCTTGGAGGGACAGGACTATGGCTACACCTTC. Its translation: CASSLEGQDYGYTF.

The CDR3 DNA reads as TGCGCCAGCCGTCCAGGACAGACTAACTATGGCTACACCTTC. Protein: CASRPGQTNYGYTF. The rearrangement uses TRBV5-1 and TRBJ1-2; D is perhaps TRBD1 (6 bases). Germline V gene sequence: CDR1 SGHRS, CDR2 YFSETQ. V dropped 7 bases and J dropped 0 bases, with 13 bases sitting between them. This CDR3 is 14 amino acids long.

The chain's CDR3 is CASSAGQGEYEQYV. CDR3 sequence (DNA): TGTGCCAGCAGTGCAGGACAGGGGGAATACGAGCAGTACGTC. This chain joins TRBV6-1 and TRBJ2-7, with 10 nucleotides matching TRBD1. Germline-derived CDR1 and CDR2 are MNHNS and SASEGT. The V and J ends lost 4 bases and 4 bases, in that order; junction bases with no gene match: 4. The CDR3 spans 14 residues.

V usage is TRBV13 and J usage is TRBJ2-2; 7 bases fit TRBD1. CDR3 length: 15 residues. Germline values: CDR1 PRHDT, CDR2 FYEKMQ (reference sequence). The V gene end was trimmed by 5 bases and the J gene end by 6 bases; junction bases not matched to a gene: 9. CDR3 in amino acids: CASSTRDRPAGELFF. The CDR3 nucleotides are TGTGCCAGCAGCACCAGGGACAGACCGGCCGGGGAGCTGTTTTTT.

The rearrangement joins TRBV20-1 to TRBJ2-5, with a possible D match to TRBD1 (5 bases). Germline V gene data show CDR1 as DFQATT and CDR2 as SNEGSKA (reference sequence). The CDR3 contains 11 residues. V was cut by 5 bases and J by 6 bases, with 10 bases left in between. CDR3: CSAEVGQTQYF. The DNA of the CDR3 is TGCAGTGCTGAGGTGGGGCAGACCCAGTACTTC.

The sample holds one count of this clone. This rearrangement joins TRBV7-3 to TRBJ2-6, with D unresolved. Trimming pared 0 bases from V and 0 bases from J, leaving 6 bases between. The CDR3 spans 16 residues. Looked up from germline, CDR1 is SGHTA and CDR2 is FQGTGA. The CDR3 region is CASSLTFSSGANVLTF. CDR3 sequence (DNA): TGTGCCAGCAGCTTAACGTTTAGCTCTGGGGCCAACGTCCTGACTTTC.

The V gene is TRBV7-9, the J gene TRBJ2-5, with TRBD2 as a possible D gene (6 bases). Trimming removed 3 bases from V and 5 bases from J, with 25 bases in between. There are 18 residues in the CDR3. Germline V gene sequence: CDR1 SEHNR, CDR2 FQNEAQ (reference sequence). The CDR3 DNA reads as TGTGCCAGCAGCTTCCCGGTGACTTCTAGCGTTAGTTGGGAGACCCAGTACTTC. Amino acids: CASSFPVTSSVSWETQYF.

The chain combines TRBV30 with TRBJ2-7; perhaps TRBD1 as D (5 bases). The V end was cut by 1 base, the J end by 3 bases, with 10 bases between. The length of the CDR3 is 13 residues. The germline gives CDR1 GTSNPN, CDR2 SVGIG (reference sequence). DNA for the CDR3: TGTGCCTGGAGTGACCCGGACAACTACGAGCAGTACGTC. Residues: CAWSDPDNYEQYV.

V gene TRBV4-3 combines with J gene TRBJ1-1, with 7 positions matching TRBD1. Germline CDR1 LGHNA, CDR2 YSLEER. The CDR3 has 14 amino acids. After removal of 4 bases from V and 5 bases from J, the junction contained 7 bases not matched to a gene. The chain's CDR3 is CASSRLTGSTEAFF. DNA for the CDR3: TGCGCCAGCAGCCGATTGACAGGGTCGACTGAAGCTTTCTTT.

The gene calls are TRBV5-8 and TRBJ1-2; possible D gene TRBD1, 5 bases. This CDR3 has 11 residues. Germline-derived CDR1 and CDR2 are SGHTS and YDEGEE. Trimming cost V 7 bases and J 5 bases, with 9 bases left between them. The CDR3 sequence: CASGGLYGYTF. CDR3 in DNA: TGTGCCAGCGGGGGACTTTATGGCTACACCTTC.

The chain links TRBV19 to TRBJ2-2, with TRBD2 matching over 12 bases. Germline V lookup: CDR1 LNHDA, CDR2 SQIVND (reference sequence). Trimming took 7 bases from V and 3 from J; bases not matched to a gene: 6. The CDR3 spans 16 residues. CDR3 DNA sequence: TGTGCCAGTAACCTAGCGGGAGGGCGGGACACCGGGGAGCTGTTTTTT. This encodes CASNLAGGRDTGELFF.